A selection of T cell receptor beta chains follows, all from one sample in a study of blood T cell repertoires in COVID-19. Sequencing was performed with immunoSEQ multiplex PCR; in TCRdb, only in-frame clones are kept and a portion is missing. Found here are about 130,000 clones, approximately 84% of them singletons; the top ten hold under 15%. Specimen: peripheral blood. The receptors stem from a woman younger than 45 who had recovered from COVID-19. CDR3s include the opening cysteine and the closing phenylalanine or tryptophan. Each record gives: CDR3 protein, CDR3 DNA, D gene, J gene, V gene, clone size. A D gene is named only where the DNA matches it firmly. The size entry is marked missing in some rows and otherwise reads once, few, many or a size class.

CASSGPTGFGYTF,TGTGCCAGCAGCGGCCCGACAGGTTTTGGCTACACCTTC,NA,TRBJ1-2,TRBV9,once
CASSYSRERAGELFF,TGTGCCAGCAGTTACTCGAGAGAGCGTGCCGGGGAGCTGTTTTTT,NA,TRBJ2-2,TRBV6-5,NA
CASSESRGNTQYF,TGCGCCAGCAGTGAGTCGCGGGGGAATACGCAGTATTTT,TRBD2,TRBJ2-3,TRBV10-2,NA
CASSQETSGTYEQYF,TGCGCCAGCAGCCAAGAAACTAGCGGGACCTACGAGCAGTACTTC,TRBD2,TRBJ2-7,TRBV4-1,NA
CASSSGLFPTDTQYF,TGTGCCAGCAGCTCCGGACTTTTTCCCACAGATACGCAGTATTTT,NA,TRBJ2-3,TRBV7-3,NA
CASSVFPRPGQGASNYGYTF,TGTGCCAGCAGCGTTTTCCCCCGACCGGGACAGGGGGCCTCTAACTATGGCTACACCTTC,TRBD1,TRBJ1-2,TRBV9,NA
CASSESDRNSPLHF,TGTGCCAGCAGTGAAAGTGACAGGAATTCACCCCTCCACTTT,NA,TRBJ1-6,TRBV2,few
CASSKGLAGEADTQYF,TGCGCCAGCAGCAAGGGACTAGCGGGAGAGGCAGATACGCAGTATTTT,TRBD2,TRBJ2-3,TRBV5-1,once
CASSLDPPGYRGLKDEQFF,TGTGCCAGCAGCTTAGATCCGCCGGGCTACAGGGGCCTCAAGGATGAGCAGTTCTTC,TRBD1,TRBJ2-1,TRBV7-9,NA
CASSPRERSSYNEQFF,TGTGCCAGCAGCCCGCGCGAGCGGAGCTCCTACAATGAGCAGTTCTTC,NA,TRBJ2-1,TRBV7-9,NA
CASSLLGRSEAFF,TGTGCCAGCAGCTTATTGGGCCGTTCAGAAGCTTTCTTT,NA,TRBJ1-1,TRBV11-2,NA
CASSLEQGLDYGYTF,TGTGCCAGCAGCTTGGAACAGGGTCTGGACTATGGCTACACCTTC,NA,TRBJ1-2,TRBV7-9,once
CASSLMGQRIAFF,TGCGCCAGCAGCTTGATGGGTCAGAGGATAGCTTTCTTT,NA,TRBJ1-1,TRBV5-1,NA
CASSQGLELAGGTPYNEQFF,TGTGCCAGCAGCCAAGGTTTGGAACTAGCGGGAGGGACCCCCTACAATGAGCAGTTCTTC,TRBD2,TRBJ2-1,TRBV3-1/TRBV3-2,NA
CASSAGGISGNEQFF,TGTGCCAGCAGCGCAGGGGGCATCTCGGGAAATGAGCAGTTCTTC,TRBD1,TRBJ2-1,TRBV11-2,NA
CASSQGQGASYEQYF,TGTGCCAGCAGCCAAGGACAGGGGGCCTCCTACGAGCAGTACTTC,TRBD1,TRBJ2-7,TRBV4-2,many
CASSPSTVQPQHF,TGTGCCAGCAGCCCTTCTACAGTTCAGCCCCAGCATTTT,NA,TRBJ1-5,TRBV3-1/TRBV3-2,NA
CASSLRLAAYNEQFF,TGTGCCAGCAGCTTACGACTAGCGGCCTACAATGAGCAGTTCTTC,TRBD2,TRBJ2-1,TRBV7-9,NA
CASSPSGGENTGELFF,TGCGCCAGCAGTCCCTCGGGGGGGGAGAACACCGGGGAGCTGTTTTTT,TRBD2,TRBJ2-2,TRBV10-1,NA
CASSFLDVNTEAFF,TGTGCCAGCAGTTTCCTAGACGTGAACACTGAAGCTTTCTTT,NA,TRBJ1-1,TRBV27,NA
CASSLMEVAPYEQYF,TGTGCCAGCAGCTTGATGGAGGTCGCCCCCTACGAGCAGTACTTC,NA,TRBJ2-7,TRBV7-9,NA
CASSRQGTYEQYF,TGTGCCAGCAGTCGACAGGGAACATACGAGCAGTACTTC,TRBD1,TRBJ2-7,TRBV6-5,few
CASSVQGLDNSPLHF,TGTGCCAGCAGCGTACAGGGGTTGGATAATTCACCCCTCCACTTT,TRBD1,TRBJ1-6,TRBV5-6,NA
CASSVADRAGFNEKLFF,TGTGCCAGCAGCGTAGCTGACAGGGCGGGATTTAATGAAAAACTGTTTTTT,TRBD1,TRBJ1-4,TRBV9,few
CASSPPGSLLFF,TGTGCCAGCTCACCCCCCGGGTCCCTTCTGTTCTTC,NA,TRBJ2-1,TRBV18,NA
CASSGQGNTGELFF,TGTGCCAGCAGTGGACAGGGGAACACCGGGGAGCTGTTTTTT,TRBD1,TRBJ2-2,TRBV6-2/TRBV6-3,once
CASSPGLAGAPTGTDTQYF,TGTGCTAGCAGCCCTGGACTAGCGGGAGCGCCGACCGGCACAGATACGCAGTATTTT,TRBD2,TRBJ2-3,TRBV7-7,NA
CASSGRTGGNTEAFF,TGTGCCAGCAGCGGCAGGACAGGGGGGAACACTGAAGCTTTCTTT,TRBD1,TRBJ1-1,TRBV7-6,once
CATTGTGGTEAFF,TGTGCCACTACCGGGACAGGAGGAACTGAAGCTTTCTTT,TRBD1,TRBJ1-1,TRBV25-1,NA
CASRGGETQYF,TGCGCCAGCAGGGGAGGAGAGACCCAGTACTTC,NA,TRBJ2-5,TRBV5-1,few
CASRNLRTGTQLAGDRHLNEQFF,TGTGCCAGTAGAAACCTCAGGACAGGCACCCAACTAGCGGGAGATCGCCATCTCAATGAGCAGTTCTTC,TRBD2,TRBJ2-1,TRBV19,NA
CASSPPDRGFYEQYF,TGTGCCAGCTCACCCCCGGACAGGGGGTTCTACGAGCAGTACTTC,TRBD1,TRBJ2-7,TRBV18,NA
CASISDRGLGYGYTF,TGTGCCAGTATCTCAGACAGGGGGCTCGGCTATGGCTACACCTTC,TRBD1,TRBJ1-2,TRBV19,NA
CASSLGDYGYTF,TGTGCCAGCAGCTTGGGAGACTATGGCTACACCTTC,NA,TRBJ1-2,TRBV11-2,NA
CAIRAGGTEAFF,TGTGCCATCAGGGCTGGTGGCACTGAAGCTTTCTTT,NA,TRBJ1-1,TRBV10-3,NA
CASSMTSGGSGELFF,TGTGCCAGCAGCATGACTAGCGGTGGATCCGGGGAGCTGTTTTTT,TRBD2,TRBJ2-2,TRBV5-4,NA
CASSFSGRAYNEQFF,TGTGCCAGCAGCTTTAGCGGGAGGGCCTACAATGAGCAGTTCTTC,TRBD2,TRBJ2-1,TRBV11-1,NA
CASNPGQGAYEQYF,TGTGCCAGCAACCCGGGACAGGGGGCATACGAGCAGTACTTC,TRBD1,TRBJ2-7,TRBV5-6,NA
CASSYLDRVESYTF,TGTGCCAGCAGTTACCTGGACAGGGTTGAAAGCTACACCTTC,TRBD1,TRBJ1-2,TRBV6-5,NA
CASSPGLADEQYF,TGTGCCAGCTCACCCGGACTAGCGGACGAGCAGTACTTC,TRBD2,TRBJ2-7,TRBV18,NA
CASSQGQENSPLHF,TGTGCCAGCAGCCAGGGCCAGGAGAATTCACCCCTCCACTTT,NA,TRBJ1-6,TRBV7-3,NA
CSVESRQGSGANVLTF,TGCAGCGTCGAATCCCGACAGGGCTCTGGGGCCAACGTCCTGACTTTC,TRBD1,TRBJ2-6,TRBV29-1,NA
CASSLGVGGYNEQFF,TGTGCCAGCAGCTTGGGTGTGGGGGGCTACAATGAGCAGTTCTTC,NA,TRBJ2-1,TRBV5-6,NA
CASSLESSLDEQFF,TGCGCCAGCAGCTTGGAATCTAGTCTCGATGAGCAGTTCTTC,NA,TRBJ2-1,TRBV5-1,NA
CASGLVRTDVYGYTF,TGTGCTAGTGGTTTGGTACGAACAGATGTTTATGGCTACACCTTC,NA,TRBJ1-2,TRBV12-5,NA
CASSFQGNYGYTF,TGTGCCAGCAGCTTTCAGGGAAACTATGGCTACACCTTC,NA,TRBJ1-2,TRBV5-6,NA
CASSSTENQPQHF,TGTGCCAGCAGTTCAACAGAGAATCAGCCCCAGCATTTT,NA,TRBJ1-5,TRBV12-3/TRBV12-4,NA
CASSLSGSSYNSPLHF,TGTGCCAGCAGCTTGAGTGGGAGCTCCTATAATTCACCCCTCCACTTT,NA,TRBJ1-6,TRBV5-4,NA
CASSGLAGSYNEQFF,TGTGCCAGCAGCGGACTAGCAGGCTCCTACAATGAGCAGTTCTTC,TRBD2,TRBJ2-1,TRBV9,NA
CASSLWTGYNEQFF,TGTGCCAGCAGTCTTTGGACAGGATACAATGAGCAGTTCTTC,TRBD1,TRBJ2-1,TRBV6-4,few
CASSSWDSSGNTIYF,TGTGCCAGCAGTTCCTGGGACAGCTCTGGAAACACCATATATTTT,TRBD1,TRBJ1-3,TRBV6-5,NA
CATSGVQTVKCFTYNEQFF,TGTGCCACCAGTGGCGTACAGACAGTGAAGTGCTTTACCTACAATGAGCAGTTCTTC,NA,TRBJ2-1,TRBV24-1,NA
CASSGPTNMNTEAFF,TGTGCCAGCAGCGGTCCAACCAACATGAACACTGAAGCTTTCTTT,NA,TRBJ1-1,TRBV5-4,once
CAWSPGRNTEAFF,TGTGCCTGGAGCCCCGGGAGGAACACTGAAGCTTTCTTT,NA,TRBJ1-1,TRBV30,NA
CASSPPSGAREKLFF,TGTGCCAGCTCACCACCGTCTGGGGCCCGAGAAAAACTGTTTTTT,NA,TRBJ1-4,TRBV18,NA
CASSQGQGVEGYTF,TGTGCCAGCTCACAAGGACAGGGAGTGGAGGGCTACACCTTC,TRBD1,TRBJ1-2,TRBV18,NA
CASTIAGGTDTQYF,TGTGCCAGTACCATAGCGGGGGGGACAGATACGCAGTATTTT,TRBD2,TRBJ2-3,TRBV19,NA